The 24 T cell receptor beta chains below were found in one sample sequenced in a study of cytomegalovirus exposure and HLA in healthy donors. PCR used 60 Vbeta primers and 13 Jbeta primers. Repertoires were generated with immunoSEQ multiplex PCR, while TCRdb's copy carries only in-frame clones and drops some. Of some 150,000 clones detected, 65% to 75% appear once; the ten largest clones hold 2% to 2.5%. The specimen was PBMCs. The receptors derive from a man aged 25-45 years in good health and CMV-seronegative.

This clone has a single count. The chain combines TRBV7-2 with TRBJ2-7, with 12 bases identical to TRBD1. Trimming at V came to 4 bases and at J to 5 bases, leaving 9 bases not matched to a gene. CDR1 and CDR2 (germline): SGHTA, FQGNSA. The CDR3 extends over 16 amino acids. In DNA, the CDR3 is TGTGCCAGCAGCTCCGCCCCTGGGACAGGGGGCGACGAGCAGTACTTC. It is translated as CASSSAPGTGGDEQYF.

J is TRBJ2-5 and V is TRBV7-9, with D perhaps TRBD2 (5 bases). The length of the CDR3 is 12 residues. Germline values: CDR1 SEHNR, CDR2 FQNEAQ (reference sequence). Trimming shortened V by 4 bases and J by 2 bases, and 5 bases separated the two germline ends. CDR3: CASSSGQETQYF. In DNA form, the CDR3 reads TGTGCCAGCAGCTCGGGACAAGAGACCCAGTACTTC. The full variable domain, completed using reference TRBV7-9 and TRBJ2-5, is DTGVSQNPRHKITKRGQNVTFRCDPISEHNRLYWYRQTLGQGPEFLTYFQNEAQLEKSRLLSDRFSAERPKGSFSTLEIQRTEQGDSAMYLCASSSGQETQYFGPGTRLLVL.

CDR3 protein: CASSDSGQGNIQYF. In DNA, the CDR3 is TGTGCCAGCAGTGACTCAGGGCAGGGAAACATTCAGTACTTC. The genes are TRBV6-4 and TRBJ2-4; perhaps TRBD1 as D (5 bases). V gave up 0 bases and J gave up 6 bases, with 9 bases separating them. CDR3 size: 14 residues. Germline V gene lookup returns CDR1 MRHNA and CDR2 SNTAGT.

This chain uses TRBV2 with TRBJ2-3, with D perhaps TRBD2 (5 bases). CDR3 size: 13 residues. Trimming took 10 bases from V and 3 from J, leaving 14 bases between them. Germline loops: CDR1 SNHLY, CDR2 FYNNEI. The CDR3, as DNA: TGTGCCATCAGCCGGGGAGAGACAGATACGCAGTATTTT. Protein product: CAISRGETDTQYF.

The chain recombines TRBV19 with TRBJ2-5, with D possibly matching TRBD2 (6 bases). The CDR3 length is 15 residues. Germline V lookup: CDR1 LNHDA, CDR2 SQIVND (reference sequence). V dropped 2 bases and J dropped 8 bases, with 18 bases sitting between them. CDR3: CASSIRGGRAPTQYF. The CDR3, as DNA: TGTGCCAGTAGTATAAGGGGAGGCAGGGCGCCAACCCAGTACTTC.

The chain employs TRBV5-1 and TRBJ1-1; D is uncertain. Germline CDR1 SGHRS, CDR2 YFSETQ. There are 12 residues in the CDR3. Trimming left V 7 bases short and J 1 base short, with 8 bases between. CDR3 region: CASRRGNTEAFF. In nucleotides, the CDR3 is TGCGCCAGCCGGCGGGGGAACACTGAAGCTTTCTTT.

The chain uses TRBV7-9 and TRBJ2-5, with a possible D match to TRBD2 (6 bases). Trimming took 5 bases from V and 5 from J, leaving 18 bases between them. The germline V gene has CDR1 SEHNR and CDR2 FQNEAQ (reference sequence). This CDR3 has 15 amino acids. CDR3: CASSLGGLEWETQYF. The CDR3 DNA follows: TGTGCCAGCAGCCTCGGGGGTTTGGAGTGGGAGACCCAGTACTTC.

This sequence joins TRBV4-2 and TRBJ2-5, with unresolved D. This CDR3 has 12 residues. Trimming cost V 0 bases and J 5 bases, with 4 bases left between them. The germline gives CDR1 LGHNA, CDR2 YNFKEQ. For the CDR3, the DNA is TGTGCCAGCAGCCAAGATGAGGAGACCCAGTACTTC. It specifies CASSQDEETQYF.

V usage is TRBV9 and J usage is TRBJ2-3; 14 positions match TRBD2. V was pared by 0 bases and J by 7 bases, with 10 bases of the junction left unmatched. This CDR3 comprises 18 residues. CDR1 and CDR2 from the germline V gene are SGDLS and YYNGEE. CDR3 region: CASSVATTSGGARYTQYF. CDR3 DNA: TGTGCCAGCAGCGTAGCAACGACTAGCGGGGGGGCAAGGTATACGCAGTATTTT.

The chain combines TRBV9 with TRBJ1-2; D possibly corresponds to TRBD1 (5 bases). Germline V CDR1 and CDR2: SGDLS, YYNGEE. Trimming left V 6 bases short and J 8 bases short, with 14 bases between. This CDR3 is built from 12 residues. DNA of the CDR3: TGTGCCAGCAAGGGGCGTGGCGAGGGCTACACCTTC. Amino acid sequence: CASKGRGEGYTF.

The chain is built from TRBV5-6 and TRBJ1-2; D not certain. V lost 0 bases and J lost 1, with 10 bases in between. Germline V gives CDR1 SGHDT, CDR2 YYEEEE. CDR3 length: 15 residues. CDR3 amino acids: CASSLGRADNYGYTF. CDR3 nucleotide sequence: TGTGCCAGCAGCTTGGGGAGGGCCGATAACTATGGCTACACCTTC.

This clone came up once. V is TRBV30 and J is TRBJ2-5, with 7 nucleotides matching TRBD1. V trimming: 1 base; J trimming: 5 bases; junction bases outside the gene matches: 7. There are 14 residues in the CDR3. From germline, CDR1 is GTSNPN and CDR2 SVGIG (reference sequence). DNA for the CDR3: TGTGCCTGGAGTGAGACAGGGCCTGAGGAGACCCAGTACTTC. Translation gives CAWSETGPEETQYF.

Notes on this clone: It is unclear where the CDR3 begins or ends on the DNA, so no DNA is shown, and the CDR3 is as TCRdb lists it. V and J are TRBV29-1 and TRBJ1-5; no DNA check was done on the table's D call, TRBD1. The germline gives CDR1 SQVTM, CDR2 ANQGSEA. The CDR3 spans 14 amino acids, including both terminal residues. CDR3 region: CSVAGGTGGQPQNF.

The chain's CDR3 is CASSSGQRTTNEKLFF. The CDR3 nucleotides read TGCGCCAGCAGCTCCGGACAGCGAACAACTAATGAAAAACTGTTTTTT. This chain joins TRBV5-1 and TRBJ1-4, with D possibly TRBD1 on 6 matching bases. This CDR3 comprises 16 residues. The germline V and J ends were trimmed by 3 bases and 0 bases, with 12 bases remaining between them. Germline CDR1 SGHRS, CDR2 YFSETQ.

Comments on this clone: Other DNA sequences from this sample encode an identical CDR3 as well. The CDR3 reads CASSPGQLNTGELFF. The DNA of the CDR3 is TGTGCCAGCAGCCCGGGACAGTTGAACACCGGGGAGCTGTTTTTT. The V gene is TRBV7-9, the J gene TRBJ2-2; 7 nucleotides agree with TRBD1. V lost 5 bases, J lost 1 base, and 4 bases stayed unmatched. Germline V gene lookup returns CDR1 SEHNR and CDR2 FQNEAQ (reference sequence). The CDR3 is 15 residues long.

CDR3 sequence: CASSSADRGPNQPQHF. CDR3 DNA sequence: TGCGCCAGCAGTTCGGCGGACAGGGGGCCCAATCAGCCCCAGCATTTT. V usage is TRBV10-2 and J usage is TRBJ1-5; 11 positions match TRBD1. In germline, CDR1 is WSHSY, CDR2 SAAADI. The J segment lost 3 bases and the V segment lost 5 bases, leaving 6 bases of the junction unmatched. This CDR3 spans 16 amino acids.

In DNA form, the CDR3 reads TGTGCCAGCAGCCAAACAACCACTCAGCGGGGGGACTACAATGAGCAGTTCTTC. As protein: CASSQTTTQRGDYNEQFF. The chain couples TRBV14 to TRBJ2-1; TRBD2 matches at 9 bases. Germline trimming cut 2 bases from V and 3 bases from J; bases unmatched to any gene: 11. The CDR3 sequence is 18 residues long. Germline V gene data show CDR1 as SGHDN and CDR2 as FVKESK.

Remarks on this clone: The junction departs from the called germline gene at one end, perhaps through a read error. This chain uses TRBV10-2 with TRBJ1-5; the D gene is possibly TRBD1 (5 bases). Germline V lookup: CDR1 WSHSY, CDR2 SAAADI. This CDR3 has 13 amino acids. The CDR3 reads CASSVAGFQPQNF. Written as DNA, the CDR3 is TGCGCCAGCAGTGTGGCAGGGTTTCAGCCCCAGAATTTT.

The V gene is TRBV6-1, the J gene TRBJ2-1; a weak D match, TRBD2 (7 bases). The germline CDR1 and CDR2 sequences are MNHNS and SASEGT. The CDR3 consists of 15 residues. Trimming stripped 7 bases from V and 4 bases from J, with 17 bases between. Here the CDR3 reads CASTRDTGGYNEQFF. The CDR3 DNA follows: TGTGCCAGCACTCGGGACACCGGGGGGTACAATGAGCAGTTCTTC.

The chain combines TRBV29-1 with TRBJ2-5, with 7 nucleotides matching TRBD1. This CDR3 comprises 13 residues. CDR1 and CDR2 (germline): SQVTM, ANQGSEA. With V trimmed by 4 bases and J by 0 bases, 2 bases remained unmatched. The CDR3 DNA reads TGCAGCGTTGCGACAGGGTACCAAGAGACCCAGTACTTC. Translated: CSVATGYQETQYF.

This clone was seen a single time. The chain is built from TRBV6-4 and TRBJ2-2; maybe TRBD2 (5 bases). Germline V CDR1 and CDR2: MRHNA, SNTAGT. Trimming removed 3 bases at V and 1 base at J, with 6 bases between. This CDR3 is built from 14 residues. The DNA for the CDR3 is TGTGCCAGCAGTGATCGGGGGAACACCGGGGAGCTGTTTTTT. This sequence encodes CASSDRGNTGELFF.

The chain recombines TRBV4-1 with TRBJ2-7; D perhaps matches TRBD1 (6 bases). The ends were cut back, 0 bases at V and 8 bases at J, with 14 bases in the middle. Per the germline V gene, CDR1 is MGHRA and CDR2 is YSYEKL. There are 14 residues in the CDR3. The CDR3 is CASSQDPRTAKQYF. The CDR3 DNA follows: TGCGCCAGCAGCCAAGATCCCCGGACAGCCAAGCAGTACTTC.

This chain connects TRBV25-1 to TRBJ2-7; D is unclear. CDR1 is MGHDK, CDR2 SYGVNS, per germline. V lost 3 bases to trimming and J lost 0 bases, with 12 bases between them. CDR3 length: 15 residues. CDR3 nucleotides: TGTGCCAGCAGTGAGAATCGAGGTTTCTCCTACGAGCAGTACTTC. This sequence encodes CASSENRGFSYEQYF.

This sequence joins TRBV28 and TRBJ2-3; no reliable D call. The V end was cut by 4 bases, the J end by 6 bases, with 14 bases between. The CDR3 loop spans 14 amino acids. The germline gives CDR1 MDHEN, CDR2 SYDVKM. CDR3 nucleotide sequence: TGTGCCAGCAGTTCGGAAGGAAGAGCGGATACGCAGTATTTT. It specifies CASSSEGRADTQYF.